This passage covers 2 T cell receptor beta chains from one sample sequenced in a study of cytomegalovirus exposure and HLA in healthy donors. It was with 60 Vbeta and 13 Jbeta primers that the PCR ran. Generated by immunoSEQ multiplex PCR, the TCRdb table keeps only in-frame clones and is missing some. Among about 150,000 clones listed, approximately 69% were seen once. Sequencing was carried out using PBMCs. The origin of the receptors is a man aged 25-40 years in good health and CMV-seronegative.

The chain couples TRBV19 to TRBJ1-2; a weak D match, TRBD1 (5 bases). V was pared by 4 bases and J by 0 bases, with 15 bases between. Germline CDR1 is LNHDA and CDR2 is SQIVND (reference sequence). The CDR3 extends over 16 amino acids. CDR3 coding DNA: TGTGCCAGTAGTACCTTAACAGGTGGGGCTAACTATGGCTACACCTTC. This gives the protein CASSTLTGGANYGYTF.

The rearrangement joins TRBV7-3 to TRBJ2-2; D ambiguous. CDR1 SGHTA and CDR2 FQGTGA come from the germline V gene. This CDR3 is 13 amino acids long. Trimming took off 3 bases at V and 6 bases at J, with 8 bases between the two ends. The DNA of the CDR3 is TGTGCCAGCAGCTTTTCTAAATCCGGGGAGCTGTTTTTT. Residues: CASSFSKSGELFF.